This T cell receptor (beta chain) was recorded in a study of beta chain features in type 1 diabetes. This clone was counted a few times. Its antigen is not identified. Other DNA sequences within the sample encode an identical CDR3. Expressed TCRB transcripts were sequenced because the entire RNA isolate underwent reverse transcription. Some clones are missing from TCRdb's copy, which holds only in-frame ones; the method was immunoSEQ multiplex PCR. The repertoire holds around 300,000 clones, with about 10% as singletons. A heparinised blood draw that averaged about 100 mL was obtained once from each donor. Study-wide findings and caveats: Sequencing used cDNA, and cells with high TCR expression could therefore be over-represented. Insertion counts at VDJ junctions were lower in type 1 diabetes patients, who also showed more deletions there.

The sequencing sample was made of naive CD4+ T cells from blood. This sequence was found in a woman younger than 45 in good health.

CDR3: CASSLTSGNNEQFF. The DNA of the CDR3 is TGCGCCAGCAGCTTGACTAGCGGGAACAATGAGCAGTTCTTC. The V call is TRBV5-1, the J call TRBJ2-1, with 10 nucleotides matching TRBD2. Germline trimming cut 1 base from V and 5 bases from J; bases unmatched to any gene: 0. The CDR3 totals 14 residues. Germline V gene sequence: CDR1 SGHRS, CDR2 YFSETQ.